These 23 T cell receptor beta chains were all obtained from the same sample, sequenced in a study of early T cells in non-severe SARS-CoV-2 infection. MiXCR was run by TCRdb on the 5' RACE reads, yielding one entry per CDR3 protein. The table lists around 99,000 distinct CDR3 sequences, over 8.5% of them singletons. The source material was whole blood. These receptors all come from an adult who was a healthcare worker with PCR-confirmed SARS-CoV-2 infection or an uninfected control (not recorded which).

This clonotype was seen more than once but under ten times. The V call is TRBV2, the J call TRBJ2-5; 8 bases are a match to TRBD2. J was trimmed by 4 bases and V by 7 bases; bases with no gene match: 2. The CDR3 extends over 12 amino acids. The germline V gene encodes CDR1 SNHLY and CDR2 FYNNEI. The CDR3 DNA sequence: TGTGCCAGCAACCTAGCGGGAGAGACCCAGTACTTC. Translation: CASNLAGETQYF. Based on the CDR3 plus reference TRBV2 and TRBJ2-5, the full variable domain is EPEVTQTPSHQVTQMGQEVILRCVPISNHLYFYWYRQILGQKVEFLVSFYNNEISEKSEIFDDQFSVERPDGSNFTLKIRSTKLEDSAMYFCASNLAGETQYFGPGTRLLVL.

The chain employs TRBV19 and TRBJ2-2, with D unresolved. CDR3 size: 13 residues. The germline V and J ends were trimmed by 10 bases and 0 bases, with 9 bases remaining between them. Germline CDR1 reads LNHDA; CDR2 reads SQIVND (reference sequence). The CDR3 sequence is CATLVPNTGELFF. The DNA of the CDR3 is TGTGCCACCTTGGTTCCGAACACCGGGGAGCTGTTTTTT.

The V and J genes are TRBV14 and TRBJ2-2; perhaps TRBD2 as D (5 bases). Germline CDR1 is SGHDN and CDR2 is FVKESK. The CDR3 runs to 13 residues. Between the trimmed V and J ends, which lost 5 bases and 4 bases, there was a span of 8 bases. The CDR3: CASSALGTGELFF. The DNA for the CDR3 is TGTGCCAGCAGCGCACTAGGCACCGGGGAGCTGTTTTTT. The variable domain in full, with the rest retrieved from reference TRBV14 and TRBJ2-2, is EAGVTQFPSHSVIEKGQTVTLRCDPISGHDNLYWYRRVMGKEIKFLLHFVKESKQDESGMPNNRFLAERTGGTYSTLKVQPAELEDSGVYFCASSALGTGELFFGEGSRLTVL.

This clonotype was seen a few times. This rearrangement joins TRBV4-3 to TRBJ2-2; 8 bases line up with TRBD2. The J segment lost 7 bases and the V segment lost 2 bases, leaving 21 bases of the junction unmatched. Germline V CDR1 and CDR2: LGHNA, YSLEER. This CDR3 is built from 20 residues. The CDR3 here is CASSQRANLEREYVGGELFF. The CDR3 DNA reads TGCGCCAGCAGCCAACGTGCAAATCTCGAGCGGGAGTATGTGGGCGGGGAGCTGTTTTTT.

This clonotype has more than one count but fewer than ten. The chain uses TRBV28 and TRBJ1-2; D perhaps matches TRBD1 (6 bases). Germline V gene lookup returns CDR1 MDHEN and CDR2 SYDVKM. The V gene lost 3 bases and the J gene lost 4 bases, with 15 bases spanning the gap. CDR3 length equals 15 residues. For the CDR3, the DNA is TGTGCCAGCAGTTTGGGGGGCGCCTTCTTCTATGGCTACACCTTC. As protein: CASSLGGAFFYGYTF.

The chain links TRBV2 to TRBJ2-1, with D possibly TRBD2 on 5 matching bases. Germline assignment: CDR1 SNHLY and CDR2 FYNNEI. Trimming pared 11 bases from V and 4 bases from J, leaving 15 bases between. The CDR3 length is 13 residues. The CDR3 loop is CALGSEFYNEQFF. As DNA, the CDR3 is TGTGCCCTGGGGAGCGAGTTTTACAATGAGCAGTTCTTC.

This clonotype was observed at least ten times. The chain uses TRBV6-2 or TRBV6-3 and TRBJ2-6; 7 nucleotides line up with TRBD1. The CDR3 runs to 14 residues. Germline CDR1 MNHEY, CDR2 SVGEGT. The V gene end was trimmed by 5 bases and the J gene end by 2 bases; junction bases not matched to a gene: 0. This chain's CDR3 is CASSTGAGANVLTF. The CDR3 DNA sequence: TGTGCCAGCAGTACAGGGGCTGGGGCCAACGTCCTGACTTTC.

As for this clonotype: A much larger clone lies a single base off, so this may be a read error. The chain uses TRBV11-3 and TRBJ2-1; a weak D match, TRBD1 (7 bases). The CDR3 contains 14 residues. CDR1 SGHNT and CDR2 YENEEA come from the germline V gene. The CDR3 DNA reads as TGTGTCAGCAGCTTGGGGGGACAGCAGGATGAGCAGTTCTTC. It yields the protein CVSSLGGQQDEQFF.

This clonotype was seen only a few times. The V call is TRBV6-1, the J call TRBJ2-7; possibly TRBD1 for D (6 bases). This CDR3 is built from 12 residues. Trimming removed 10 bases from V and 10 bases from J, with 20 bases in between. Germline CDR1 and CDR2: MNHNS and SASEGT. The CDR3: CATDLRGSLQYF. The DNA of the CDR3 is TGTGCCACCGATTTAAGGGGGAGCCTCCAGTACTTC.

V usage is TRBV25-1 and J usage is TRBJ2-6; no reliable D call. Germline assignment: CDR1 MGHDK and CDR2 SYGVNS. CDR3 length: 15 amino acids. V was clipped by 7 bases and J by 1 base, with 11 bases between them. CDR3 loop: CASTGQWSGANVLTF. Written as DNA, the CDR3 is TGTGCCAGCACTGGGCAGTGGTCTGGGGCCAACGTCCTGACTTTC.

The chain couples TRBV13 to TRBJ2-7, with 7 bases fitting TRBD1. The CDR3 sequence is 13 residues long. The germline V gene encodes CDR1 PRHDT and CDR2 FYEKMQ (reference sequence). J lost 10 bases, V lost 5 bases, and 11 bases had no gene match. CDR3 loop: CASSKGQVRSQYF. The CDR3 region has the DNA TGTGCCAGCAGCAAAGGACAGGTTCGGAGTCAGTACTTC.

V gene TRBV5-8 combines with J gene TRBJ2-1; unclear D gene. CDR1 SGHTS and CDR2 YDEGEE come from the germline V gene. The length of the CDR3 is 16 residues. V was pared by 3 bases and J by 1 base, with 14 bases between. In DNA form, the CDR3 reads TGTGCCAGCAGCTCTGGACGGACGCCTTCCTACAATGAGCAGTTCTTC. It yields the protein CASSSGRTPSYNEQFF.

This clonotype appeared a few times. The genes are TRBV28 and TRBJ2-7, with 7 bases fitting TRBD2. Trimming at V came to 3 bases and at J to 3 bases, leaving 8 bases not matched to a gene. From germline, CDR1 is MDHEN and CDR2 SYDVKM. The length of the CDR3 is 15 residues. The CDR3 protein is CASSLGRASGYEQYF. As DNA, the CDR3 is TGTGCCAGCAGTTTGGGACGGGCTAGCGGCTACGAGCAGTACTTC.

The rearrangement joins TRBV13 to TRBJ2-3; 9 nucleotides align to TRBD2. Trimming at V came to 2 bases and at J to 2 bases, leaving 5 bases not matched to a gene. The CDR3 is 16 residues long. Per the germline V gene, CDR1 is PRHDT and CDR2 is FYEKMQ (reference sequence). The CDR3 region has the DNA TGTGCCAGCAGCTTATCTAGCGGGATGAACACAGATACGCAGTATTTT. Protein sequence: CASSLSSGMNTDTQYF. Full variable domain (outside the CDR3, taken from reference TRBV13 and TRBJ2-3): AAGVIQSPRHLIKEKRETATLKCYPIPRHDTVYWYQQGPGQDPQFLISFYEKMQSDKGSIPDRFSAQQFSDYHSELNMSSLELGDSALYFCASSLSSGMNTDTQYFGPGTRLTVL.

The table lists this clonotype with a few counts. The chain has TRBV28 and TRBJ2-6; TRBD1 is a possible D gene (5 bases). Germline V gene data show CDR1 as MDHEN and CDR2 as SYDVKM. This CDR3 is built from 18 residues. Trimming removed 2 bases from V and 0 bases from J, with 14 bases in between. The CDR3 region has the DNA TGTGCCAGCAGTTTAAGGGGTTTATGGAGCTCTGGGGCCAACGTCCTGACTTTC. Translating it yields CASSLRGLWSSGANVLTF.

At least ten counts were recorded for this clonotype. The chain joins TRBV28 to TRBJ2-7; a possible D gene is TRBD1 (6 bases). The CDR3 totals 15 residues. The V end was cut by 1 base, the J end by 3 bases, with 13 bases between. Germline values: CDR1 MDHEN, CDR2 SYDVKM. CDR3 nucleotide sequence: TGTGCCAGCAGTTTATACCGGGACATTTACTACGAGCAGTACTTC. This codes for CASSLYRDIYYEQYF. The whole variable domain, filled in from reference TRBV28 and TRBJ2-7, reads DVKVTQSSRYLVKRTGEKVFLECVQDMDHENMFWYRQDPGLGLRLIYFSYDVKMKEKGDIPEGYSVSREKKERFSLILESASTNQTSMYLCASSLYRDIYYEQYFGPGTRLTVT.

This CDR3 reads CASTPQGEGRYEQYF. The CDR3 nucleotides read TGTGCCAGCACGCCCCAAGGAGAGGGGAGATACGAGCAGTACTTC. The chain couples TRBV28 to TRBJ2-7; D may be TRBD1 or TRBD2 (5 bases each). CDR3 size: 15 residues. Trimming cost V 7 bases and J 4 bases, with 20 bases left between them. The germline CDR1 and CDR2 sequences are MDHEN and SYDVKM.

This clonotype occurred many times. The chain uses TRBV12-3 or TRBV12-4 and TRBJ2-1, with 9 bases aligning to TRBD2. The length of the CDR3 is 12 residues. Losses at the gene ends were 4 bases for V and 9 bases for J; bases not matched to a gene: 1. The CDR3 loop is CASSSTSGEQFF. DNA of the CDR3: TGTGCCAGCAGTTCGACTAGCGGTGAGCAGTTCTTC.

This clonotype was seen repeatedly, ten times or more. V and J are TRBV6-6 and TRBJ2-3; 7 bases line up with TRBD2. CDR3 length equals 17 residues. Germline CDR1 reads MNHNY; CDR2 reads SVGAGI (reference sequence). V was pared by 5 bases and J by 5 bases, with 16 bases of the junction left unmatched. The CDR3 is CASSGPVEGGVGDTQYF. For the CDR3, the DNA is TGTGCCAGCAGTGGACCGGTCGAGGGAGGGGTGGGAGATACGCAGTATTTT.

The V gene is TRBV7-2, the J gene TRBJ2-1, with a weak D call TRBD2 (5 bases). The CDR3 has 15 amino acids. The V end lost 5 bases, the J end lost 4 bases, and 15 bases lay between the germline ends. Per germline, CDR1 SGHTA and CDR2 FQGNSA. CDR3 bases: TGTGCCAGCAGCCCCGCTAGCAGTCATTACAATGAGCAGTTCTTC. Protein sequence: CASSPASSHYNEQFF.

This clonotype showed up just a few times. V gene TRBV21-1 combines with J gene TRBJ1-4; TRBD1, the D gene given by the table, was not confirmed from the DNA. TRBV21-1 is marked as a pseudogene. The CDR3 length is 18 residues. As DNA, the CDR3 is TGTGCCAGCAGCAAAGCACGGTACAGGGGGCACAATCGAACGAGACTGTTTTTT. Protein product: CASSKARYRGHNRTRLFF.

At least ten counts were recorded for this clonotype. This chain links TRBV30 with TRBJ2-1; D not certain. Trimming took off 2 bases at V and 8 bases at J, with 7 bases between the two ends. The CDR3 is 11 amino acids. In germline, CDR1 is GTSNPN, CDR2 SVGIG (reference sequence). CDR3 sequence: CAWSRRDEQFF. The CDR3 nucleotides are TGTGCCTGGAGTCGTCGGGATGAGCAGTTCTTC.

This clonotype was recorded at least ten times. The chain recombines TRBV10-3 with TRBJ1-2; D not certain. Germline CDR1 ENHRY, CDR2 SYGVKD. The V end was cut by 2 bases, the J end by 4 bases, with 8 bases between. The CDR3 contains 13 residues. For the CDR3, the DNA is TGTGCCATCAGTGAGCGCCCGATCTATGGCTACACCTTC. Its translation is CAISERPIYGYTF.